Each of the 12 T cell receptor beta chains below was sequenced from the same sample in a study of T cell responses to AZD1222 COVID-19 vaccine. Profiled with immunoSEQ multiplex PCR; TCRdb holds only in-frame clones, not every one. The sample lists about 150,000 clones, 90% occurring once. The starting material was peripheral blood, obtained on day 0 of AZD1222 vaccination. The receptor set was obtained from an adult in good health.

The chain uses TRBV13 and TRBJ1-6; D remains unclear. Trimming cost V 5 bases and J 0 bases, with 14 bases left between them. The length of the CDR3 is 17 residues. Germline V gene sequence: CDR1 PRHDT, CDR2 FYEKMQ (reference sequence). The CDR3 DNA follows: TGTGCCAGCAGCGGAGGACTCCCAAGCTCCTATAATTCACCCCTCCACTTT. Protein sequence: CASSGGLPSSYNSPLHF.

The chain uses TRBV2 and TRBJ1-1; D not resolved. From germline, CDR1 is SNHLY and CDR2 FYNNEI. V was shortened by 3 bases and J by 6 bases, with 17 bases between the two germline ends. The CDR3 runs to 15 residues. The CDR3 DNA sequence: TGTGCCAGCAGTGATGGGATTCTGAGGCTCGCTGAAGCTTTCTTT. Translation gives CASSDGILRLAEAFF.

This chain links TRBV5-1 with TRBJ1-2, with 7 bases that match TRBD1. Germline V gene lookup returns CDR1 SGHRS and CDR2 YFSETQ. The CDR3 consists of 17 residues. J lost 2 bases, V lost 4 bases, and 14 bases had no gene match. The CDR3 loop reads CASSEQRTGVENYGYTF. In DNA form, the CDR3 reads TGCGCCAGCAGCGAACAGAGGACAGGCGTTGAGAACTATGGCTACACCTTC.

The V gene is TRBV4-3, the J gene TRBJ2-3, with TRBD2 matching over 10 bases. From germline, CDR1 is LGHNA and CDR2 YSLEER. The CDR3 totals 21 residues. The V segment lost 0 bases and the J segment 0 bases; nucleotides outside the gene matches: 15. Here the CDR3 reads CASSQESYSASGGHSTDTQYF. The CDR3 region has the DNA TGCGCCAGCAGCCAAGAATCCTACTCGGCTAGCGGGGGCCATAGCACAGATACGCAGTATTTT.

The V call is TRBV6-5, the J call TRBJ1-1; unclear D gene. Germline V CDR1 and CDR2: MNHEY, SVGAGI. V dropped 10 bases and J dropped 2 bases, with 20 bases sitting between them. This CDR3 has 15 residues. In DNA form, the CDR3 reads TGTGCCACCCAAACACCCCATGAGGTAAACACTGAAGCTTTCTTT. Its protein product is CATQTPHEVNTEAFF.

The rearrangement joins TRBV5-1 to TRBJ2-7; D is unclear. V was trimmed by 4 bases and J by 4 bases, leaving 15 bases between them. CDR3 length: 14 residues. Germline CDR1 SGHRS, CDR2 YFSETQ. CDR3 DNA: TGCGCCAGCAGCGCCGACCGGGCCACTTACGAGCAGTACTTC. Translated, it gives CASSADRATYEQYF.

The genes are TRBV18 and TRBJ1-2; 7 bases line up with TRBD1. The CDR3 spans 15 residues. CDR1 KGHSH and CDR2 LQKENI come from the germline V gene. Losses at the gene ends were 3 bases for V and 3 bases for J; bases not matched to a gene: 7. The CDR3: CASSPVDRVDYGYTF. The CDR3 DNA follows: TGTGCCAGCTCACCTGTCGACAGGGTAGACTATGGCTACACCTTC.

The rearrangement joins TRBV9 to TRBJ2-1; 10 bases match TRBD2. J was trimmed by 0 bases and V by 4 bases; bases with no gene match: 13. This CDR3 has 19 residues. Per germline, CDR1 SGDLS and CDR2 YYNGEE. The CDR3 protein is CASSLRRGSGRTSYNEQFF. CDR3 in DNA: TGTGCCAGCAGCTTACGGAGGGGTAGCGGGAGGACCTCCTACAATGAGCAGTTCTTC. Full variable domain (remainder filled in from reference TRBV9 and TRBJ2-1): DSGVTQTPKHLITATGQRVTLRCSPRSGDLSVYWYQQSLDQGLQFLIQYYNGEERAKGNILERFSAQQFPDLHSELNLSSLELGDSALYFCASSLRRGSGRTSYNEQFFGPGTRLTVL.

This chain connects TRBV5-6 to TRBJ1-2; D unresolved. Per germline, CDR1 SGHDT and CDR2 YYEEEE. The CDR3 length is 12 residues. With 2 bases removed from V and 2 bases from J, the gap between germline ends came to 4 bases. Written as DNA, the CDR3 is TGTGCCAGCAGCTTTTCAAACTATGGCTACACCTTC. It yields the protein CASSFSNYGYTF.

V usage is TRBV7-3 and J usage is TRBJ2-1; 11 bases line up with TRBD2. Germline-derived CDR1 and CDR2 are SGHTA and FQGTGA. Trimming took 5 bases from V and 10 from J; bases not matched to a gene: 10. This CDR3 contains 15 residues. The CDR3 DNA follows: TGTGCCAGCAGCCCCCGACTAGCGGGACGACAGGAGCAGTTCTTC. It encodes CASSPRLAGRQEQFF. Complete variable domain (other parts from reference TRBV7-3 and TRBJ2-1): GAGVSQTPSNKVTEKGKYVELRCDPISGHTALYWYRQSLGQGPEFLIYFQGTGAADDSGLPNDRFFAVRPEGSVSTLKIQRTERGDSAVYLCASSPRLAGRQEQFFGPGTRLTVL.

The rearrangement links TRBV25-1 to TRBJ2-1; D gene uncertain. Germline V gene sequence: CDR1 MGHDK, CDR2 SYGVNS. The CDR3 is made up of 15 amino acids. Trimming took 1 base from V and 2 from J, leaving 9 bases between them. The CDR3 bases are TGTGCCAGCAGTGAATGGCGTGGGCCCTACAATGAGCAGTTCTTC. Amino acids: CASSEWRGPYNEQFF.

This chain connects TRBV30 to TRBJ1-4, with D maybe TRBD1 (5 bases). Between the trimmed V and J ends, which lost 3 bases and 3 bases, there was a span of 14 bases. Germline V gives CDR1 GTSNPN, CDR2 SVGIG (reference sequence). The CDR3 is 15 residues long. CDR3 region: CAWRVLGGANEKLFF. In nucleotides, the CDR3 is TGTGCCTGGAGGGTCCTCGGGGGGGCTAATGAAAAACTGTTTTTT.